This T cell receptor beta chain comes out of a study of blood T cell repertoires in COVID-19. Between the trimmed V and J ends, which lost 4 bases and 5 bases, there was a span of 18 bases. Germline V lookup: CDR1 SGHRS, CDR2 YFSETQ. The CDR3 runs 15 residues. TCRdb's table, derived via immunoSEQ multiplex PCR, lists solely in-frame clones and lacks some. The sample has around 250,000 clones; 84% are singletons. This sequence was found in a man aged 45-60 years who had recovered from COVID-19. Specimen: PBMCs or T cells enriched from blood (not recorded which). The V gene is TRBV5-1, the J gene TRBJ2-5; D is possibly TRBD1 (6 bases). DNA of the CDR3: TGCGCCAGCAGCCTCGGGCCGAAAGGACAGGAGACCCAGTACTTC. Translating gives CASSLGPKGQETQYF.